This T cell receptor beta chain was recorded in a study of cytotoxic CD8 clonotypes in ibrutinib-treated CLL. Looking at the study overall: Responses: around 24 partial, 2 complete; after median around 70 months, about 15 stayed remitted, roughly 12 progressed. Points from the study as a whole: Upon ibrutinib response clonality rose, and upon progression it fell back toward baseline.

Turning to this clone: Its antigen is not known.

Assay used: immunoSEQ multiplex PCR; TCRdb lists only in-frame clones, some missing. The table shows approximately 300,000 clones, with almost 80% occurring only once. V lost 0 bases and J 7 bases, leaving 13 bases between the germline ends. The CDR3 loop spans 14 amino acids. Looked up from germline, CDR1 is GTSNPN and CDR2 is SVGIG (reference sequence). The sequences come from PBMCs, collected before ibrutinib treatment. The rearrangement joins TRBV30 to TRBJ2-1; TRBD2 is a possible D gene (6 bases). This clonotype originated in a human donor with chronic lymphocytic leukemia. CDR3 sequence: CAWSVIAGRNEQFF. CDR3 nucleotides: TGTGCCTGGAGTGTAATCGCGGGAAGGAATGAGCAGTTCTTC.